These 32 T cell receptor beta chains came from one sample sequenced in a study of blood T cells in healthy people across ages. A J-beta primer mix and a sample-barcoded 5' primer were used in a second PCR of roughly 7 to 12 cycles. TCRdb redid the calling of the 5' RACE reads with MiXCR, one entry per CDR3 protein. The repertoire holds roughly 1.5 million distinct CDR3 sequences, with 35% to 45% as singletons. The source material was blood. The receptor source for this set is a woman younger than 35 in good health.

The chain combines TRBV12-3 or TRBV12-4 with TRBJ2-5; D perhaps matches TRBD1 (6 bases). The CDR3 runs to 16 residues. The V and J ends lost 2 bases and 2 bases respectively, with 15 bases between them. The CDR3 loop is CASSLSVRGSQETQYF. The CDR3 DNA sequence: TGTGCCAGCAGTTTATCGGTCAGGGGCTCGCAAGAGACCCAGTACTTC.

This clonotype was seen a few times. J is TRBJ2-7 and V is TRBV4-1; unclear D gene. CDR1 is MGHRA, CDR2 YSYEKL, per germline. The CDR3 has 13 amino acids. V was pared by 5 bases and J by 1 base, with 9 bases between. The CDR3 protein is CASSETPSYEQYF. For the CDR3, the DNA is TGCGCCAGCAGCGAGACACCATCCTACGAGCAGTACTTC.

This clonotype was seen once. V gene TRBV18 combines with J gene TRBJ2-1, with TRBD1 matching 7 bases. CDR3 size: 15 residues. Unmatched junction bases numbered 13, after V lost 10 bases and J lost 4 bases. Germline V gene lookup returns CDR1 KGHSH and CDR2 LQKENI. CDR3: CATQGQDTRYNEQFF. In DNA form, the CDR3 reads TGTGCCACCCAAGGACAGGACACGAGGTACAATGAGCAGTTCTTC.

The table lists this clonotype with a few counts. The chain employs TRBV6-5 and TRBJ2-4; no firm D call. CDR1 MNHEY and CDR2 SVGAGI come from the germline V gene. The length of the CDR3 is 16 residues. Trimming took off 4 bases at V and 1 base at J, with 14 bases between the two ends. The CDR3 loop reads CASSSLNPDAKNIQYF. The CDR3 DNA follows: TGTGCCAGCAGTTCACTCAACCCTGATGCCAAAAACATTCAGTACTTC.

This clonotype was counted between two and nine times. This chain connects TRBV7-6 to TRBJ2-2, with D uncertain. Germline CDR1 SGHVS, CDR2 FNYEAQ. V gave up 0 bases and J gave up 1 base, with 12 bases separating them. The CDR3 spans 17 residues. CDR3 bases: TGTGCCAGCAGCTTAGCTATCTGGACGGGGAACACCGGGGAGCTGTTTTTT. Translating gives CASSLAIWTGNTGELFF.

This clonotype has only a few counts. The V call is TRBV12-3 or TRBV12-4, the J call TRBJ2-1; weak D call: TRBD2 (5 bases). CDR3 length equals 15 residues. Trimming shortened V by 3 bases and J by 5 bases, and 14 bases separated the two germline ends. For the CDR3, the DNA is TGTGCCAGCAGTTTCCCTGTGAGGGCCCACAATGAGCAGTTCTTC. It is translated as CASSFPVRAHNEQFF.

This clonotype has more than one count but fewer than ten. The chain joins TRBV27 to TRBJ2-1; 8 nucleotides match TRBD2. The V gene end was trimmed by 2 bases and the J gene end by 4 bases; junction bases not matched to a gene: 4. The germline V gene encodes CDR1 MNHEY and CDR2 SMNVEV (reference sequence). The CDR3 has 15 residues. The CDR3: CASSLESGGYNEQFF. In nucleotides, the CDR3 is TGTGCCAGCAGTTTAGAGAGCGGGGGTTACAATGAGCAGTTCTTC.

The V and J genes are TRBV25-1 and TRBJ2-7; TRBD1 might be the D (7 bases). The germline gives CDR1 MGHDK, CDR2 SYGVNS. The ends were cut back, 5 bases at V and 7 bases at J, with 36 bases in the middle. The CDR3 runs to 20 residues. The CDR3 DNA reads TGTGCCAGCAGTCCAGGGGGGCAGGGAAGGTCTCTTTCCTACTACAATGAGCAGTACTTC. Translation: CASSPGGQGRSLSYYNEQYF.

V gene TRBV6-2 or TRBV6-3 combines with J gene TRBJ2-1; TRBD2 aligns across 15 bases. V was clipped by 7 bases and J by 0 bases; unmatched bases: 13. The CDR3 is 20 amino acids. Looked up from germline, CDR1 is MNHEY and CDR2 is SVGEGT. CDR3 nucleotides: TGTGCCAGCACCCCAAGGGGACTAGCGGGGGGCCTTAGCTCCTACAATGAGCAGTTCTTC. Its translation: CASTPRGLAGGLSSYNEQFF.

This clonotype is a singleton in its sample. This chain links TRBV6-6 with TRBJ2-5; D is possibly TRBD2 (7 bases). V was clipped by 2 bases and J by 4 bases, with 14 bases between them. The CDR3 is 15 residues long. CDR1 is MNHNY and CDR2 is SVGAGI in the germline V gene (reference sequence). In nucleotides, the CDR3 is TGTGCCAGCAGTTACGAATCGGCGGGGGCAGAGACCCAGTACTTC. It codes for CASSYESAGAETQYF.

In its sample, this clonotype was seen many times. The chain couples TRBV20-1 to TRBJ1-2; the D is unclear. V was clipped by 3 bases and J by 6 bases, with 11 bases between them. Germline assignment: CDR1 DFQATT and CDR2 SNEGSKA (reference sequence). The CDR3 covers 12 residues. CDR3 residues: CSASGGGDGYTF. The CDR3 DNA reads as TGCAGTGCTAGCGGAGGTGGGGATGGCTACACCTTC.

This clonotype was detected a few times. This chain links TRBV2 with TRBJ2-1, with D perhaps matching TRBD1 or TRBD2 (6 bases each). Germline assignment: CDR1 SNHLY and CDR2 FYNNEI. Deletions cut 7 bases from V and 3 bases from J, with 13 bases between. The CDR3 is 14 amino acids. DNA of the CDR3: TGTGCCAGCATGAGGGGGGCCGGCTACAATGAGCAGTTCTTC. This translates into CASMRGAGYNEQFF.

This clonotype was found many times. V is TRBV4-2 and J is TRBJ2-3; 10 bases agree with TRBD2. The CDR3 is 18 amino acids. V was pared by 1 base and J by 1 base, with 8 bases of the junction left unmatched. The germline V gene has CDR1 LGHNA and CDR2 YNFKEQ. In nucleotides, the CDR3 is TGTGCCAGCAGCCAAGTAGGGGATCTAGCGGGGGGCACAGATACGCAGTATTTT. This gives the protein CASSQVGDLAGGTDTQYF.

The V gene is TRBV5-6, the J gene TRBJ1-1; D possibly corresponds to TRBD1 (5 bases). There are 14 residues in the CDR3. V was trimmed by 2 bases and J by 2 bases, leaving 10 bases between them. Germline CDR1 SGHDT, CDR2 YYEEEE. The CDR3 DNA follows: TGTGCCAGCAGCTTTGTGGGGGTAAACACTGAAGCTTTCTTT. Translated: CASSFVGVNTEAFF. The full variable domain, completed using reference TRBV5-6 and TRBJ1-1, is DAGVTQSPTHLIKTRGQQVTLRCSPKSGHDTVSWYQQALGQGPQFIFQYYEEEERQRGNFPDRFSGHQFPNYSSELNVNALLLGDSALYLCASSFVGVNTEAFFGQGTRLTVV.

The count of this clonotype is one. This chain links TRBV20-1 with TRBJ2-3; 15 nucleotides align to TRBD2. Looked up from germline, CDR1 is DFQATT and CDR2 is SNEGSKA (reference sequence). The CDR3 consists of 19 residues. Trimming removed 2 bases from V and 0 bases from J; junction bases left unmatched: 9. Written as DNA, the CDR3 is TGCAGTGCTAGATGGATCTCCGGGACTAGCGGGGGGAGCACAGATACGCAGTATTTT. It specifies CSARWISGTSGGSTDTQYF.

This chain links TRBV20-1 with TRBJ2-1, with 8 bases fitting TRBD2. Germline CDR1 reads DFQATT; CDR2 reads SNEGSKA (reference sequence). The J segment lost 1 base and the V segment lost 3 bases, leaving 11 bases of the junction unmatched. CDR3 length equals 17 residues. CDR3 loop: CSARPGFGGGSYNEQFF. The CDR3 bases are TGCAGTGCTAGGCCCGGGTTTGGCGGGGGGTCCTACAATGAGCAGTTCTTC.

Only a few counts were recorded for this clonotype. J is TRBJ2-3 and V is TRBV20-1; TRBD2 matches at 7 bases. In germline, CDR1 is DFQATT, CDR2 SNEGSKA (reference sequence). The CDR3 spans 14 residues. The V segment lost 6 bases and the J segment 3 bases; nucleotides outside the gene matches: 9. Here the CDR3 reads CSAQSSGPTDTQYF. The CDR3 DNA reads as TGCAGTGCCCAGTCTAGCGGCCCGACAGATACGCAGTATTTT.

This clonotype was seen only a few times. The V gene is TRBV20-1, the J gene TRBJ2-1, with D maybe TRBD2 (5 bases). The V and J ends lost 1 base and 2 bases respectively, with 12 bases between them. CDR1 and CDR2 (germline): DFQATT, SNEGSKA (reference sequence). This CDR3 comprises 15 residues. The CDR3 DNA reads TGCAGTGCTAGAGCAAGGGCGGGTACCTACAATGAGCAGTTCTTC. Translation gives CSARARAGTYNEQFF.

This clonotype came up a few times. The chain carries TRBV5-1 and TRBJ2-5; 7 nucleotides line up with TRBD1. This CDR3 has 14 residues. With V trimmed by 2 bases and J by 3 bases, 4 bases remained unmatched. The germline gives CDR1 SGHRS, CDR2 YFSETQ. CDR3 in amino acids: CASSFGDRKETQYF. The CDR3 DNA sequence: TGCGCCAGCAGCTTTGGGGACAGAAAAGAGACCCAGTACTTC.

This clonotype turned up a few times. This rearrangement joins TRBV9 to TRBJ2-2, with D unresolved. The CDR3 runs to 14 residues. V shed 3 bases and J shed 1 base, with 7 bases lying between them. Germline CDR1 and CDR2: SGDLS and YYNGEE. The CDR3: CASSASVNTGELFF. In DNA form, the CDR3 reads TGTGCCAGCAGCGCGTCAGTGAACACCGGGGAGCTGTTTTTT.

V and J are TRBV7-2 and TRBJ1-5; D is undetermined. The CDR3 is 15 residues long. V dropped 4 bases and J dropped 7 bases, with 17 bases sitting between them. Per germline, CDR1 SGHTA and CDR2 FQGNSA. The DNA for the CDR3 is TGTGCCAGCAGCTCCGAAGTGGCAGACGGGCAGCCCCAGCATTTT. Translating it yields CASSSEVADGQPQHF.

The genes are TRBV7-2 and TRBJ1-5, with 7 bases identical to TRBD1. This CDR3 contains 15 residues. Germline CDR1 is SGHTA and CDR2 is FQGNSA. The junction had 6 bases not matched to a gene; V was cut back by 2 bases and J by 5 bases. CDR3 sequence (DNA): TGTGCCAGCAGCTTAAGGACAGGACTAGATCAGCCCCAGCATTTT. Encoded protein: CASSLRTGLDQPQHF.

CDR3 protein: CASTEREGGEQYF. The CDR3, as DNA: TGTGCCAGCACGGAGCGGGAGGGTGGCGAGCAGTACTTC. This chain connects TRBV2 to TRBJ2-7, with 10 bases that match TRBD2. The CDR3 contains 13 residues. Germline lookup yields CDR1 SNHLY and CDR2 FYNNEI. V gave up 7 bases and J gave up 6 bases; unmatched junction bases: 6.

CDR3 sequence: CSARWSPLGRGDGYTF. The DNA for the CDR3 is TGCAGTGCTAGATGGTCGCCCCTGGGGAGGGGGGATGGCTACACCTTC. This sequence joins TRBV20-1 and TRBJ1-2; a weak D match, TRBD1 (6 bases). Trimming removed 2 bases at V and 6 bases at J, with 22 bases between. The CDR3 extends over 16 amino acids. Per the germline V gene, CDR1 is DFQATT and CDR2 is SNEGSKA (reference sequence).

This clonotype was seen a few times. This rearrangement joins TRBV12-3 or TRBV12-4 to TRBJ2-7; D remains ambiguous. Trimming removed 8 bases at V and 1 base at J, with 15 bases between. The CDR3 loop spans 14 amino acids. The CDR3 DNA reads TGTGCCAGCGGAATAGGACGGAGTTCCTACGAGCAGTACTTC. This translates into CASGIGRSSYEQYF.

The chain is built from TRBV7-9 and TRBJ2-3; 9 nucleotides match TRBD2. Germline lookup yields CDR1 SEHNR and CDR2 FQNEAQ (reference sequence). Germline trimming cut 1 base from V and 7 bases from J; bases unmatched to any gene: 9. CDR3 length: 16 amino acids. The CDR3 is CASSLVAGLATHTQYF. CDR3 nucleotide sequence: TGTGCCAGCAGCTTAGTAGCGGGACTAGCTACACATACGCAGTATTTT. Full variable domain (remainder filled in from reference TRBV7-9 and TRBJ2-3): DTGVSQNPRHKITKRGQNVTFRCDPISEHNRLYWYRQTLGQGPEFLTYFQNEAQLEKSRLLSDRFSAERPKGSFSTLEIQRTEQGDSAMYLCASSLVAGLATHTQYFGPGTRLTVL.

The V and J genes are TRBV7-9 and TRBJ2-1, with D uncertain. This CDR3 region has 17 residues. Germline V CDR1 and CDR2: SEHNR, FQNEAQ (reference sequence). Trimming pared 1 base from V and 4 bases from J, leaving 17 bases between. CDR3 nucleotide sequence: TGTGCCAGCAGCTTAGTACGAATTGAAGGGCCTTACAATGAGCAGTTCTTC. Its protein product is CASSLVRIEGPYNEQFF. Together with reference TRBV7-9 and TRBJ2-1, the CDR3 gives the full variable domain: DTGVSQNPRHKITKRGQNVTFRCDPISEHNRLYWYRQTLGQGPEFLTYFQNEAQLEKSRLLSDRFSAERPKGSFSTLEIQRTEQGDSAMYLCASSLVRIEGPYNEQFFGPGTRLTVL.

V usage is TRBV7-2 and J usage is TRBJ2-5, with 9 bases lining up with TRBD2. Germline CDR1 reads SGHTA; CDR2 reads FQGNSA. V lost 5 bases, J lost 11 bases, and 15 bases stayed unmatched. CDR3 length equals 15 residues. This chain's CDR3 is CASSDSGRVYNEQYF. In nucleotides, the CDR3 is TGTGCCAGCAGCGATAGCGGGAGAGTCTACAATGAGCAGTACTTC.

This chain connects TRBV20-1 to TRBJ1-1; no definite D call. The CDR3 totals 13 residues. Between the trimmed V and J ends, which lost 1 base and 4 bases, there was a span of 10 bases. Germline V gives CDR1 DFQATT, CDR2 SNEGSKA (reference sequence). CDR3 bases: TGCAGTGCTAGAGTTGTGCGGGGCACTGAAGCTTTCTTT. Its translation: CSARVVRGTEAFF.

V usage is TRBV7-9 and J usage is TRBJ2-1, with 7 bases fitting TRBD2. This CDR3 contains 16 residues. V dropped 5 bases and J dropped 4; count of bases not matched to a gene: 11. Looked up from germline, CDR1 is SEHNR and CDR2 is FQNEAQ (reference sequence). The CDR3 is CASSRREGRAYNEQFF. CDR3 nucleotides: TGTGCCAGCAGCCGGAGGGAGGGACGCGCATACAATGAGCAGTTCTTC.

This chain joins TRBV6-2 or TRBV6-3 and TRBJ2-5; TRBD1 matches 10 bases. The V gene end was trimmed by 7 bases and the J gene end by 11 bases; junction bases not matched to a gene: 19. CDR1 is MNHEY, CDR2 SVGEGT, per germline. The CDR3 is made up of 16 amino acids. In nucleotides, the CDR3 is TGTGCCAGCACTAAAAAGACAGGGGGCCTTTACAATGAGCAGTACTTC. It yields the protein CASTKKTGGLYNEQYF.

This clonotype was seen only a few times. The genes are TRBV7-2 and TRBJ1-3, with D possibly matching TRBD1 (5 bases). This CDR3 has 17 residues. Trimming shortened V by 1 base and J by 0 bases, and 13 bases separated the two germline ends. Germline V gives CDR1 SGHTA, CDR2 FQGNSA. The CDR3 is CASSLVGTGNSGNTIYF. The CDR3 DNA follows: TGTGCCAGCAGCTTAGTTGGGACGGGAAACTCTGGAAACACCATATATTTT.